This T cell receptor beta chain originates from a study of blood T cell repertoires in COVID-19. Study-wide context: COVID-19 samples, acute and convalescent, were from the United States, Italy and Spain. Sources were T cells, B-cell-depleted T cells, or PBMCs; the material itself was cDNA or gDNA.

The CDR3 is made up of 13 amino acids. Germline loops: CDR1 ENHRY, CDR2 SYGVKD. The V and J ends lost 6 bases and 4 bases respectively, with 12 bases between them. How the authors handled the data: Amplification of reference gene primers provided the estimated nucleated cell counts. Generated by immunoSEQ multiplex PCR, the TCRdb table keeps only in-frame clones and is missing some. The V and J calls and clone size come from that table; D and trimming were worked out from the DNA. The repertoire holds roughly 100,000 clones, with over 70% as singletons. This clone has a handful of counts. Sequenced input: peripheral blood. V usage is TRBV10-3 and J usage is TRBJ1-1; D call uncertain. The sequence was collected from a woman over 75 with acute or convalescent COVID-19. The CDR3 sequence: CAIRGNMGTEAFF. The CDR3 nucleotides read TGTGCCATCAGGGGCAACATGGGCACTGAAGCTTTCTTT.